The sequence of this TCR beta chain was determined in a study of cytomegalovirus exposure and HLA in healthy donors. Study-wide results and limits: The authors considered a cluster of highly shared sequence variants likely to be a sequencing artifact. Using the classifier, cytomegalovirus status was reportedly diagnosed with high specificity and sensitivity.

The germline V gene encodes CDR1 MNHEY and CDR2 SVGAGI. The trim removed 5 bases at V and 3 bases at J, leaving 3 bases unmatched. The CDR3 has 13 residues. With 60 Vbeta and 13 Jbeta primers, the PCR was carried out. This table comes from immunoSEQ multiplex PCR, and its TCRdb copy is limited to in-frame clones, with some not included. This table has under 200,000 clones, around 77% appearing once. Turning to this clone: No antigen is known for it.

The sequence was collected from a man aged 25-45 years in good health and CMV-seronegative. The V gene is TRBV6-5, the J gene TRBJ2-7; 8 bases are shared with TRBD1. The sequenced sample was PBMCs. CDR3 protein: CASSQDRDYEQYF. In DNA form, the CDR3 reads TGTGCCAGCAGTCAGGACAGGGACTACGAGCAGTACTTC.